This T cell receptor beta chain is from a study of OX40 agonist ivuxolimab in advanced cancers. Turning to the study itself: Patients were dosed with the agonistic anti-OX40 (CD134) antibody ivuxolimab. Allowance was made for prior anti-PD-1, anti-PD-L1 or anti-CTLA-4 therapy, and 40% to 45% had some.

This table comes from immunoSEQ multiplex PCR, and its TCRdb copy is limited to in-frame clones, with some not included. The repertoire holds around 78,000 clones, with 75% to 90% as singletons. CDR3 length equals 13 residues. Germline assignment: CDR1 KGHSH and CDR2 LQKENI. Trimming cost V 3 bases and J 5 bases, with 8 bases left between them. V usage is TRBV18 and J usage is TRBJ2-1; a possible D gene is TRBD2 (5 bases). The TCR comes from an adult with an advanced solid tumor such as melanoma, head and neck, liver or kidney cancer. The sequencing used CD4+ or CD8+ T cells sorted from blood, collected in a trial of the OX40 agonist ivuxolimab. CDR3 nucleotides: TGTGCCAGCTCACCCGGACTCAACAATGAGCAGTTCTTC. Translating it yields CASSPGLNNEQFF.